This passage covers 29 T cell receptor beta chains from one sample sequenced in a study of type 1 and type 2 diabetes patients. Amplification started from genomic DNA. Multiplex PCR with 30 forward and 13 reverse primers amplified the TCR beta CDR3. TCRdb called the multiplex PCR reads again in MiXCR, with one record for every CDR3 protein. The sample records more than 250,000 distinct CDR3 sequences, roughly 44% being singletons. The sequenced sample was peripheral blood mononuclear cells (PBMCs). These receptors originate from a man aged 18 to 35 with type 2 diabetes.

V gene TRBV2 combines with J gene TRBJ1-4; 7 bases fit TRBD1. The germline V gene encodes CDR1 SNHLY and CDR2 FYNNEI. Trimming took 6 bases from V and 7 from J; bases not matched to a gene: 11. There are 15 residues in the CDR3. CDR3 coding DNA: TGTGCCAGCAGCCCAGGGGGACAGCCGTTTGAAAAACTGTTTTTT. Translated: CASSPGGQPFEKLFF. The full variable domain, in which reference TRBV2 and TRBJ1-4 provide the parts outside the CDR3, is EPEVTQTPSHQVTQMGQEVILRCVPISNHLYFYWYRQILGQKVEFLVSFYNNEISEKSEIFDDQFSVERPDGSNFTLKIRSTKLEDSAMYFCASSPGGQPFEKLFFGSGTQLSVL.

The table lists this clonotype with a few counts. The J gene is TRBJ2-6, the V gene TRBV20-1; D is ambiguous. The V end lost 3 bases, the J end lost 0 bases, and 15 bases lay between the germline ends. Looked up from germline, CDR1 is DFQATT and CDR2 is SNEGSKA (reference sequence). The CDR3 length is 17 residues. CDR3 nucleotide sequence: TGCAGTGCTAGGGTCTTCAGTCTAAGCTCTGGGGCCAACGTCCTGACTTTC. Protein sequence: CSARVFSLSSGANVLTF.

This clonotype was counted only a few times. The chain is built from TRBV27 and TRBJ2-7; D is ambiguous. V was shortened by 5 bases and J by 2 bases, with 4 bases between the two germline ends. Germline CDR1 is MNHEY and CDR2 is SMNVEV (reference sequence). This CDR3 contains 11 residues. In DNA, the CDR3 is TGTGCCAGCAGTAACGCCTACGAGCAGTACTTC. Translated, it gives CASSNAYEQYF.

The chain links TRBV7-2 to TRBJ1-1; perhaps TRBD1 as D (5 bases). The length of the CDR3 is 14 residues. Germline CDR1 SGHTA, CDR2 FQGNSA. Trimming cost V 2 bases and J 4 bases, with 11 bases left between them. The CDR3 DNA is TGTGCCAGCAGCTTACGGTCAGGGTTCACTGAAGCTTTCTTT. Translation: CASSLRSGFTEAFF.

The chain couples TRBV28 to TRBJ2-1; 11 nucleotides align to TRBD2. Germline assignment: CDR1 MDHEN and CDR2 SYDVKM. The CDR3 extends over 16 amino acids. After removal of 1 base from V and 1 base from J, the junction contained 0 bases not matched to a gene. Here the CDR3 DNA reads TGTGCCAGCAGTTTATCTAGCGGGGGGTCCTACAATGAGCAGTTCTTC. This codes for CASSLSSGGSYNEQFF.

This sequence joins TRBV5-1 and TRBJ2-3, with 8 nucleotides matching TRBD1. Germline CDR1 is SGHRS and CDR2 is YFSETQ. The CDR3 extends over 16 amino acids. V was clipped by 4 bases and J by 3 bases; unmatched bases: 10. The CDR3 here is CASSHGQGFLTDTQYF. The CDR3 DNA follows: TGCGCCAGCAGCCACGGACAGGGCTTTCTGACAGATACGCAGTATTTT.

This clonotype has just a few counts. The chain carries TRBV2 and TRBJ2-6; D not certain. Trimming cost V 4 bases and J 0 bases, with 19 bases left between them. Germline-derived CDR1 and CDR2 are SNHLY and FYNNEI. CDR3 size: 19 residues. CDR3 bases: TGTGCCAGCAGTGGTCCTAAGGCTCGCTATAACTCTGGGGCCAACGTCCTGACTTTC. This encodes CASSGPKARYNSGANVLTF.

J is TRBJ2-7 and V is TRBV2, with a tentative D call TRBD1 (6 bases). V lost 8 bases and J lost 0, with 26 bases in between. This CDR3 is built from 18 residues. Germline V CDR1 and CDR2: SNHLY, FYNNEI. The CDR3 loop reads CASGPRTGTPTPSYEQYF. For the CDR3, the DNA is TGTGCCAGCGGCCCCCGGACCGGGACACCCACGCCCTCCTACGAGCAGTACTTC.

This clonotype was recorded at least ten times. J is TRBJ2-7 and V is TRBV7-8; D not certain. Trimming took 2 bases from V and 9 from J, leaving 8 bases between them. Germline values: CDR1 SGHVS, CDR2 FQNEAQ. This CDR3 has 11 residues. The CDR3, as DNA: TGTGCCAGCAGCTTATCGGAAGGGCAGTACTTC. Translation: CASSLSEGQYF. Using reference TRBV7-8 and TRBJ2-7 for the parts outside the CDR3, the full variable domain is GAGVSQSPRYKVAKRGQDVALRCDPISGHVSLFWYQQALGQGPEFLTYFQNEAQLDKSGLPSDRFFAERPEGSVSTLKIQRTQQEDSAVYLCASSLSEGQYFGPGTRLTVT.

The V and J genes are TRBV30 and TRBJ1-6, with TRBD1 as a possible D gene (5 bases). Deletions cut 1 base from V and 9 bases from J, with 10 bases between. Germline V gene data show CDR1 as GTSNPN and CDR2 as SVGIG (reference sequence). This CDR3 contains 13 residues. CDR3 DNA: TGTGCCTGGAGTGGAGGGGACGGTTCACCCCTCCACTTT. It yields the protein CAWSGGDGSPLHF. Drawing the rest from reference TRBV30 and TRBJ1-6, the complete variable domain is SQTIHQWPATLVQPVGSPLSLECTVEGTSNPNLYWYRQAAGRGLQLLFYSVGIGQISSEVPQNLSASRPQDRQFILSSKKLLLSDSGFYLCAWSGGDGSPLHFGNGTRLTVT.

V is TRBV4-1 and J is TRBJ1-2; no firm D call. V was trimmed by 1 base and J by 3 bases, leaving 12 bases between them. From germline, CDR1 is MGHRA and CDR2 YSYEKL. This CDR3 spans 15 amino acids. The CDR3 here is CASSQVGLLDYGYTF. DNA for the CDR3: TGCGCCAGCAGCCAAGTAGGTCTCCTTGACTATGGCTACACCTTC.

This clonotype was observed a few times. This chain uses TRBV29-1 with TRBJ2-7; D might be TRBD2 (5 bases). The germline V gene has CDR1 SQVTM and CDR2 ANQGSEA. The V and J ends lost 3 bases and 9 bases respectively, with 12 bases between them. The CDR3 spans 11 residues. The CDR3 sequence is CSVDERGGQYF. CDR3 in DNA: TGCAGCGTTGACGAAAGAGGAGGGCAGTACTTC.

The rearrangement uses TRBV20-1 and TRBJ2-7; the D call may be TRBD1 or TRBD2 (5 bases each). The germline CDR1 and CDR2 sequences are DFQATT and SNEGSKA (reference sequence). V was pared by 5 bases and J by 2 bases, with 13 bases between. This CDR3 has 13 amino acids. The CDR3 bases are TGCAGTGCTGGGGGTGACGGGACCTACGAGCAGTACTTC. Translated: CSAGGDGTYEQYF.

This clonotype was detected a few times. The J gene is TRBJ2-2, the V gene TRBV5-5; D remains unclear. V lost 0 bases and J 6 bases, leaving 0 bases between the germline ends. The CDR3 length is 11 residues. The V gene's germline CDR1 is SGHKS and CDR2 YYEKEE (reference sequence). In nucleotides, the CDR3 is TGTGCCAGCAGCTTGGCCGGGGAGCTGTTTTTT. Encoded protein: CASSLAGELFF.

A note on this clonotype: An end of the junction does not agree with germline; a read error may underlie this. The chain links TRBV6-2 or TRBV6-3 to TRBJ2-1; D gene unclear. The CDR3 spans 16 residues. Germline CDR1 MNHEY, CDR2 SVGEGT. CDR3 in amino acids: CASSYSGGSSYNEQSF. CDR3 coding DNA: TGTGCCAGCAGTTACTCAGGCGGCAGCTCCTACAATGAGCAGTCCTTC.

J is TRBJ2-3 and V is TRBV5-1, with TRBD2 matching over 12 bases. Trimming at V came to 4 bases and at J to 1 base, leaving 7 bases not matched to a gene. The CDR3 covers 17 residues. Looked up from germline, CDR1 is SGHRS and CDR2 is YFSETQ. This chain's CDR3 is CASSLRLAGGGTDTQYF. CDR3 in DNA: TGCGCCAGCAGCCTCCGGCTAGCGGGGGGGGGCACAGATACGCAGTATTTT.

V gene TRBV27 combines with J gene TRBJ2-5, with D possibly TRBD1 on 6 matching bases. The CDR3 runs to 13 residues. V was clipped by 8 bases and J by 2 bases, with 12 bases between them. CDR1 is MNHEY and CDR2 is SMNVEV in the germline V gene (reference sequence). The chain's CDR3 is CASGIQGQETQYF. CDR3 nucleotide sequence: TGTGCCAGCGGAATACAGGGACAAGAGACCCAGTACTTC.

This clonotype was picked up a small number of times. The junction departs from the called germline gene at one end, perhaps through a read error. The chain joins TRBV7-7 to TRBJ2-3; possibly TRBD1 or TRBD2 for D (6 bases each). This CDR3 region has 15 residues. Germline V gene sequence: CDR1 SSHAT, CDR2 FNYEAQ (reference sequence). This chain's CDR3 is CASSLTGATTDTQYF. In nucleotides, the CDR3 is TGTGCTAGCAGCTTAACGGGGGCAACCACAGATACGCAGTATTTT.

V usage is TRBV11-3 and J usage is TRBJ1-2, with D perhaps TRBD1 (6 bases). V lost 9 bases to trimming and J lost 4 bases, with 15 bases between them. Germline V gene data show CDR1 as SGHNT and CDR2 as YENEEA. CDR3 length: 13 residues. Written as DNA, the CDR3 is TGTGCCAGTATGGGGGGCGAAGGCTATGGCTACACCTTC. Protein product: CASMGGEGYGYTF.

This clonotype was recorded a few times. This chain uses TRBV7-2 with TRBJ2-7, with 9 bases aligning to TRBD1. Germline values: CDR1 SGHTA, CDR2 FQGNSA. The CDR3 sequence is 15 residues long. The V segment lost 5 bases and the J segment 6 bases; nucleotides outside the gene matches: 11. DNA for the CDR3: TGTGCCAGCAGCCTCAGACAGGGGGAGATCCTCGAGCAGTACTTC. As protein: CASSLRQGEILEQYF. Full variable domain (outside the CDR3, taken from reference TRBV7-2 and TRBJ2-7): GAGVSQSPSNKVTEKGKDVELRCDPISGHTALYWYRQSLGQGLEFLIYFQGNSAPDKSGLPSDRFSAERTGGSVSTLTIQRTQQEDSAVYLCASSLRQGEILEQYFGPGTRLTVT.

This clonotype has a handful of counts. For the CDR3, the DNA is TGTGCCAGCAGCGCAAGACTGGGGTCCTACGAGCAGTACTTC. Its translation: CASSARLGSYEQYF. The chain combines TRBV9 with TRBJ2-7; D gene ambiguous. Germline loops: CDR1 SGDLS, CDR2 YYNGEE. V was pared by 3 bases and J by 1 base, with 11 bases between. This CDR3 spans 14 amino acids.

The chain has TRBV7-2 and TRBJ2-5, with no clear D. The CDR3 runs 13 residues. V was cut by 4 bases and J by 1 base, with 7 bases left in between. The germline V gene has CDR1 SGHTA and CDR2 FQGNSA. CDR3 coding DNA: TGTGCCAGCAGCTCCCGGGTCCAAGAGACCCAGTACTTC. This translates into CASSSRVQETQYF.

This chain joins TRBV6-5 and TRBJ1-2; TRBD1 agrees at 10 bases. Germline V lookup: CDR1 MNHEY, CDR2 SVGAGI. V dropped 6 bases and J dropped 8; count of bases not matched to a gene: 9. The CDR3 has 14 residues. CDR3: CASRTGTGVEGYTF. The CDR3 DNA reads TGTGCCAGCAGAACCGGGACAGGGGTTGAAGGCTACACCTTC.

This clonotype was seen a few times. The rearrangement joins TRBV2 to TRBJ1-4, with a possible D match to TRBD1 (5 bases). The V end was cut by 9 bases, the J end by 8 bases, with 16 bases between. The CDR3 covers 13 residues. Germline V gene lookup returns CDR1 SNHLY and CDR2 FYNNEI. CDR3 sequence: CARAGTLGEKLFF. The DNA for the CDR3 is TGTGCCAGGGCCGGGACCTTAGGAGAAAAACTGTTTTTT. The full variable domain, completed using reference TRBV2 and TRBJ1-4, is EPEVTQTPSHQVTQMGQEVILRCVPISNHLYFYWYRQILGQKVEFLVSFYNNEISEKSEIFDDQFSVERPDGSNFTLKIRSTKLEDSAMYFCARAGTLGEKLFFGSGTQLSVL.

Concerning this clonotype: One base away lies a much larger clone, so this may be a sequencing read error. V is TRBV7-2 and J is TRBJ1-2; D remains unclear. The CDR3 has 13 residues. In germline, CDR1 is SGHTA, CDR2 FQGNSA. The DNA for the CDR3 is TGTGCCAGCAGCTCCTACATATCCAATGGCTGCACCTTC. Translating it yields CASSSYISNGCTF.

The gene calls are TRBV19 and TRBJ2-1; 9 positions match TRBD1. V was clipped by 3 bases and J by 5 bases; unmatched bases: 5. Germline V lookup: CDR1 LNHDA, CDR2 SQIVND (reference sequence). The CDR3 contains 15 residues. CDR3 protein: CASSMGRTGDNEQFF. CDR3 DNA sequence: TGTGCCAGTAGTATGGGGCGGACAGGGGACAATGAGCAGTTCTTC.

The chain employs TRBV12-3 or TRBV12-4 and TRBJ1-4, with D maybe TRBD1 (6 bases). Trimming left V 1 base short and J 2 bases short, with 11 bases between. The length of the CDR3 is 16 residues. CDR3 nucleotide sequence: TGTGCCAGCAGTTTAGTTGTGGGACATACTAATGAAAAACTGTTTTTT. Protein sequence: CASSLVVGHTNEKLFF.

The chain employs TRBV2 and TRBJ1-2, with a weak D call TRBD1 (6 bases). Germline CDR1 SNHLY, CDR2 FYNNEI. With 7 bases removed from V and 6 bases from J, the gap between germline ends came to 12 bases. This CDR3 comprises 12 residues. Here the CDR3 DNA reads TGTGCCAGCATCCGGACAGTGGATGGCTACACCTTC. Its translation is CASIRTVDGYTF.

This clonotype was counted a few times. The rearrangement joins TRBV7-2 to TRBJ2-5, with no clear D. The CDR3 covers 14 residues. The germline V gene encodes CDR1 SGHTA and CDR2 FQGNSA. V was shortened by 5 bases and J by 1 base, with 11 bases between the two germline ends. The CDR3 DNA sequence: TGTGCCAGCAGCCCATCTAGAAGCCAAGAGACCCAGTACTTC. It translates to CASSPSRSQETQYF.